Listed below are T cell receptor beta chains from one sample, sequenced in a study of cytomegalovirus exposure and HLA in healthy donors. Measured with immunoSEQ multiplex PCR; TCRdb has only the in-frame clones, and not every one. The repertoire has under 200,000 clones, 70% to 80% of them found once; the top ten carry approximately 14%. Source material: PBMCs. All receptors derive from a woman under 40 in good health and CMV-seropositive. Both conserved end residues are part of each CDR3. D genes are given only for firm matches. A row's size may be missing; if present it is once, few, many or a size class.

size	V	D	J	DNA	CDR3
-	TRBV6-6	TRBD2	TRBJ2-1	TGTGCCAGCAGCCGCCCCGGGACTAGCGGATACAATGAGCAGTTCTTC	CASSRPGTSGYNEQFF
-	TRBV6-1	TRBD1	TRBJ1-2	TGTGCCAGCAGTGAAGCAGGGGGCCGGTATGGCTACACCTTC	CASSEAGGRYGYTF
-	TRBV25-1	-	TRBJ1-6	TGTGCCAGCAGTCCCCTAGTAGGAGGGCGGACTAATTCACCCCTCCACTTT	CASSPLVGGRTNSPLHF
-	TRBV9	TRBD1	TRBJ1-4	TGTGCCAGCAGCGGGGACAGGGGACGGGATGAAAAACTGTTTTTT	CASSGDRGRDEKLFF
-	TRBV4-1	TRBD2	TRBJ2-1	TGCGCCAGCAGCCAAGATTGGGATAGCGGGGAGGAGCAGTTCTTC	CASSQDWDSGEEQFF
-	TRBV6-5	TRBD1	TRBJ1-2	TGTGCCAGCGGCAAGGGACAGGCACCTTTTAGCACCTTC	CASGKGQAPFSTF
-	TRBV19	-	TRBJ1-4	TGTGCCAGTAGTATTCCACCAGGGACAAGACTGTTTTTT	CASSIPPGTRLFF
once	TRBV7-9	-	TRBJ1-1	TGTGCCAGCAGCGGCTATAATACAGGGAAGAACACTGAAGCTTTCTTT	CASSGYNTGKNTEAFF
-	TRBV11-3	-	TRBJ2-7	TGTGCCAGCAGCTTCGCCGGGAGAGAAGACGAGCAGTACTTC	CASSFAGREDEQYF
-	TRBV7-9	TRBD1	TRBJ2-7	TGTGCCAGCAGCTTAGCCGGGACAGGGCCCTACGAGCAGTACTTC	CASSLAGTGPYEQYF
-	TRBV5-1	TRBD1	TRBJ2-1	TGCGCCAGCAGCGACACAGGGGGACAGGGGGTCGGTGAGCAGTTCTTC	CASSDTGGQGVGEQFF
-	TRBV5-4	TRBD1	TRBJ1-4	TGTGCCAGCAGCATCGGACAGGGTAATGAAAAACTGTTTTTT	CASSIGQGNEKLFF
few	TRBV30	TRBD2	TRBJ2-1	TGTGCCTGGATTGGGACTAGCGGGAGGGAAACCTACAATGAGCAGTTCTTC	CAWIGTSGRETYNEQFF
few	TRBV19	-	TRBJ1-2	TGTGCCAGCGCCCTGGGAGTAGGTGATGGCTACACCTTC	CASALGVGDGYTF
once	TRBV6-1	-	TRBJ1-5	TGTGCCAGCAGTGAAATAGGTGGGGGGGGTCAGCCCCAGCATTTT	CASSEIGGGGQPQHF
-	TRBV7-9	TRBD1	TRBJ1-3	TGTGCCAGCAGCTTAGCTGTGGGACAGGGAGGAAACACCATATATTTT	CASSLAVGQGGNTIYF
-	TRBV29-1	-	TRBJ2-1	TGCAGCGTTGAGCAGATGCAGTTCTTC	CSVEQMQFF
-	TRBV6-5	-	TRBJ1-2	TGTGCCAGCAGGCTGGACAGCGCCTATGGCTACACCTTC	CASRLDSAYGYTF
-	TRBV14	-	TRBJ2-2	TGTGCCAGCAGCCCCGTAAACACCGGGGAGCTGTTTTTT	CASSPVNTGELFF
-	TRBV29-1	-	TRBJ2-2	TGCAGCGTTGTCGGGGGACCGACCGGGGAGCTGTTTTTT	CSVVGGPTGELFF
-	TRBV5-1	-	TRBJ2-5	TGCGCCAGCAGCTTGGGACTAGAAGAGACCCAGTACTTC	CASSLGLEETQYF
-	TRBV19	TRBD1	TRBJ2-7	TGTGCCAGTAGTATTCAAGACAGGGCCCTAGATGAGCAGTACTTC	CASSIQDRALDEQYF
-	TRBV4-1	-	TRBJ1-2	TGCGCCAGCAGCCAAGTAATCGGGTCCAGGGATGGCTACACCTTC	CASSQVIGSRDGYTF
-	TRBV4-1	-	TRBJ1-6	TGCGCCAGCAGCCAAGAGGGCAGATCCAATTCACCCCTCCACTTT	CASSQEGRSNSPLHF
-	TRBV15	TRBD1	TRBJ2-5	TGTGCCACCAGACCCGACAGGGGGCGCGGAGAGACCCAGTACTTC	CATRPDRGRGETQYF
-	TRBV19	-	TRBJ2-5	TGTGCCAGTAGTATCTACGGAGGGGAGCAAGAGACCCAGTACTTC	CASSIYGGEQETQYF
-	TRBV28	-	TRBJ1-2	TGTGCCAGCAGTTCATACACCGGGACATCTCAAGGCTACACCTTC	CASSSYTGTSQGYTF
few	TRBV6-5	TRBD1	TRBJ1-1	TGTGCCAGCAGTTACTCGAGAGGGGGCCGGGGCACTGAAGCTTTCTTT	CASSYSRGGRGTEAFF
-	TRBV19	TRBD1	TRBJ1-5	TGTGCCAGTGCCGGGACAGGGGGAAATCAGCCCCAGCATTTT	CASAGTGGNQPQHF
-	TRBV12-5	TRBD1	TRBJ2-7	TGTGCTAGTGGTTTGGGGACAGGGGCCTACGAGCAGTACTTC	CASGLGTGAYEQYF
-	TRBV18	TRBD1	TRBJ2-1	TGTGCCAGCTCTGGACAGGGGAGGAATGAGCAGTTCTTC	CASSGQGRNEQFF
-	TRBV28	TRBD1	TRBJ1-4	TGTGCCAGCAGTTTCGGGCAGGGGGCTGTTGAAAAACTGTTTTTT	CASSFGQGAVEKLFF
-	TRBV28	-	TRBJ1-4	TGTGCCAGCAGACTAACAGGGTACCGGGAAAAACTGTTTTTT	CASRLTGYREKLFF
-	TRBV5-7	TRBD1	TRBJ2-2	TGTGCCAGCAGCCTTGGGACAGAGCGGACCGGGGAGCTGTTTTTT	CASSLGTERTGELFF
-	TRBV27	TRBD1	TRBJ2-1	TGTGCCAGCAGTCAGAGACAGGGGGTGCCCAATGAGCAGTTCTTC	CASSQRQGVPNEQFF
-	TRBV6-5	-	TRBJ2-5	TGTGCCAGCAGTTACTTCCTAGCAGGGACCCAGTACTTC	CASSYFLAGTQYF
-	TRBV11-2	-	TRBJ2-2	TGTGCCAGCAGCTTAGCCGACAGCTTCGCTGCCGGGGAGCTGTTTTTT	CASSLADSFAAGELFF
-	TRBV19	TRBD1	TRBJ2-7	TGTGCCAGTAGTATATCGGGGGACAGGGTCCCCTACGAGCAGTACTTC	CASSISGDRVPYEQYF
few	TRBV5-1	TRBD1	TRBJ2-7	TGCGCCAGCAGCTTGGCCGGGACAGGATTGTACGAGCAGTACTTC	CASSLAGTGLYEQYF
few	TRBV5-4	TRBD1	TRBJ1-1	TGTGCCAGCAGCACGGACAGGGGCAGTGAAGCTTTCTTT	CASSTDRGSEAFF
few	TRBV4-1	-	TRBJ2-3	TGCGCCAGCAGCCAAGGCCCGGGATTCGAGGCAGATACGCAGTATTTT	CASSQGPGFEADTQYF
-	TRBV5-4	-	TRBJ1-4	TGTGCCAGCAGTTATGGGCCGGCAACTAATGAAAAACTGTTTTTT	CASSYGPATNEKLFF
-	TRBV27	TRBD2	TRBJ2-3	TGTGCCAGCAGGCCTCTAGCGGGCCCAGATACGCAGTATTTT	CASRPLAGPDTQYF
few	TRBV27	TRBD1	TRBJ1-2	TGTGCCAGCAGTCGGACAGGGGATAACTATGGCTACACCTTC	CASSRTGDNYGYTF
-	TRBV2	TRBD1	TRBJ1-5	TGTGCCAGCAATACACAGGGGAGCAGCAATCAGCCCCAGCATTTT	CASNTQGSSNQPQHF
-	TRBV4-1	-	TRBJ1-3	TGCGCCAGCAGCCAAGAAGGAGAGAGCTCTGGAAACACCATATATTTT	CASSQEGESSGNTIYF
-	TRBV28	TRBD2	TRBJ2-5	TGTGCCAGCAGTTTAGAACTAGCGGGGGCGGGGGAGACCCAGTACTTC	CASSLELAGAGETQYF
-	TRBV19	-	TRBJ1-1	TGTGCCAGTAGAACAAACAGAGCTTTCTTT	CASRTNRAFF
-	TRBV5-1	TRBD1	TRBJ1-4	TGCGCCAGCAGCTGGGGGGACAGGGGAACGGATGAAAAACTGTTTTTT	CASSWGDRGTDEKLFF
-	TRBV28	-	TRBJ1-2	-	CASSFAQGANTF
-	TRBV19	TRBD1	TRBJ1-1	TGTGCCAGTAGTATAAGGGGGCAGGATGAAGCTTTCTTT	CASSIRGQDEAFF
-	TRBV5-6	TRBD1	TRBJ1-1	TGTGCCAGCAGCTTGAGACAGGGGAGTAGGACTGAAGCTTTCTTT	CASSLRQGSRTEAFF
-	TRBV5-6	-	TRBJ1-2	TGTGCCAGCAGCTTGGCCGGGAATTCGGGTTATGGCTACACCTTC	CASSLAGNSGYGYTF
-	TRBV7-3	TRBD2	TRBJ2-3	TGTGCCAGCAGCTTACTAGCGGGGGCAGATACGCAGTATTTT	CASSLLAGADTQYF